This TCR beta chain was identified in a study of cytomegalovirus exposure and HLA in healthy donors. The PCR made use of 60 Vbeta and 13 Jbeta primers. TCRdb keeps only in-frame clones here, not all; method: immunoSEQ multiplex PCR. Seen in this sample are 100,000 to 150,000 clones; the ten most common clones hold about 1.8%. Points from the study as a whole: Earlier analysis looked at TCR beta V segments, and most were productive about 90% or about 30% of the time. The study carried out a later analysis of TCR beta sequences. It associated some 17,000 of them with specific HLA alleles at a false discovery rate of 0.05. Presence/absence analyses took donor sequencing depth as roughly uniform. Whilst most TCR sequences proved rare, a subset of public TCRs occurred across many donors.

Worth noting for this clone: Its antigen remains unidentified.

Trimming cost V 6 bases and J 1 base; bases outside gene matches: 9. The CDR3 loop spans 16 amino acids. Germline loops: CDR1 MDHEN, CDR2 SYDVKM. The specimen was PBMCs. The chain employs TRBV28 and TRBJ2-5; 9 nucleotides match TRBD1. This clonotype was obtained from a man between 18 and 35 years old in good health and CMV-seronegative. CDR3 sequence: CASRLTGGPSQETQYF. In DNA, the CDR3 is TGTGCCAGCAGATTGACAGGGGGACCTTCCCAAGAGACCCAGTACTTC.